This T cell receptor (beta chain) is drawn from a study of radiation and T cells in renal cell carcinoma. Whole-study results and caveats: From baseline, blood top tumor clonotypes peaked at 2 weeks post-radiation.

The time point was: blood 4 weeks post-SBRT, at nephrectomy. Specified treatment: 15 Gy SBRT to primary tumor, nephrectomy 4 weeks later. Nephrectomy followed 15 Gy stereotactic body radiation by 4 weeks. Blood was sampled at baseline, 2 weeks and 4 weeks after SBRT. This renal cell carcinoma was of the clear cell type. This clone has only a few counts. Its antigen is undetermined. Per germline, CDR1 GTSNPN and CDR2 SVGIG (reference sequence). Trimming cost V 5 bases and J 5 bases; bases outside gene matches: 11. CDR3 length equals 14 residues. The protocol was immunoSEQ multiplex PCR, while the TCRdb copy is restricted to in-frame clones and leaves out a portion. The sample comprises around 81,000 clones, 85% of which are singletons, and roughly a tenth rests with the top ten.

The rearrangement joins TRBV30 to TRBJ1-2; 7 positions agree with TRBD1. The clonotype comes from a man aged 45-65 years with renal cell carcinoma. This sample comprised blood, obtained from a patient whose treatment included radiotherapy and nephrectomy. CDR3 DNA sequence: TGTGCCTGGGGATCGGGACAGCTAGGATATGGCTACACCTTC. Amino acid sequence: CAWGSGQLGYGYTF.